The clone carrying this T cell receptor beta chain was seen ten or more times. This CDR3 is 15 amino acids long. The V gene's germline CDR1 is SGHRS and CDR2 YFSETQ. V shed 0 bases, J shed 5 bases, and the junction held 3 bases outside the gene matches. The data belong to a study of T-cell reconstitution after alpha-beta-depleted transplantation in children. Construction of the TCRbeta library involved unique molecular identifiers. TCRdb used MiXCR to reprocess the PCR reads, holding one entry per CDR3 protein. The sample contains some 340,000 distinct CDR3 sequences, about a tenth of which appear only once.

The material sequenced was PBMCs from the stem cell graft donor, taken from the stem cell graft. The rearrangement uses TRBV5-1 and TRBJ2-1; 9 nucleotides agree with TRBD2. This receptor was taken from a human donor who donated a stem cell graft to a child with acute lymphoblastic leukemia. The CDR3 DNA reads as TGCGCCAGCAGCTTGGAGAGACTAGCGGACAATGAGCAGTTCTTC. This translates into CASSLERLADNEQFF.